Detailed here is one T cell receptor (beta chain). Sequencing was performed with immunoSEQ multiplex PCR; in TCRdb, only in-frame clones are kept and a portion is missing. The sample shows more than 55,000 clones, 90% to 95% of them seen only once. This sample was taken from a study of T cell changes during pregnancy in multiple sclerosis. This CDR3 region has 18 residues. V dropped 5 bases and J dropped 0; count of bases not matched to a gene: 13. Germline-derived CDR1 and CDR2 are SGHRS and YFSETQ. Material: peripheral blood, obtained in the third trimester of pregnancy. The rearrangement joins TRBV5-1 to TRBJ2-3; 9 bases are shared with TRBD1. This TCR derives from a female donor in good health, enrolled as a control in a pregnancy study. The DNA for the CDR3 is TGCGCCAGCAGTCCTCAACCGGGACAGGGTCCTAGCACAGATACGCAGTATTTT. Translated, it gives CASSPQPGQGPSTDTQYF.